The rows below give T cell receptor beta chains drawn from one sample of a study of Ad26.COV2.S vaccination and SARS-CoV-2 variants. Sequenced by immunoSEQ multiplex PCR; TCRdb stores in-frame clones only, minus some. The repertoire consists of hundreds of thousands of clones, with around nine tenths occurring once and the leading ten covering roughly 10%. This sample comprised peripheral blood, obtained in a trial of Ad26.COV2.S vaccine versus placebo. The receptors shown here come from a person between 18 and 59 years old who received the Ad26.COV2.S COVID-19 vaccine or a placebo. The CDR3 runs from the conserved cysteine through the conserved F or W. D genes are given only for firm matches. Expanded clones get a size class; other rows say once, few or many, or leave the size out.

V,J,D,size,DNA,CDR3
TRBV28,TRBJ1-1,.,.,TGTGCCAGCAGTTTATCGGGCAGGGAGAACACTGAAGCTTTCTTT,CASSLSGRENTEAFF
TRBV2,TRBJ2-7,TRBD2,.,TGTGCCAGCCGGGGACTAGCGGACGCCTACGAGCAGTACTTC,CASRGLADAYEQYF
TRBV7-2,TRBJ2-5,.,.,TGTGCCAGCAGCTTAAAAACAGGGACCCAGGAGACCCAGTACTTC,CASSLKTGTQETQYF
TRBV10-3,TRBJ1-1,.,.,TGTGCCATCAGTGCGGACAGAGGTACTGAAGCTTTCTTT,CAISADRGTEAFF
TRBV7-9,TRBJ2-1,.,.,TGTGCGGCAGGGGCCACCTACAATGAGCAGTTCTTC,CAAGATYNEQFF
TRBV5-6,TRBJ2-1,.,.,TGTGCCAGCAGCTTGGGATGGGGTAATGAGCAGTTCTTC,CASSLGWGNEQFF
TRBV9,TRBJ1-3,.,once,TGTGCCAGCAGCGTTTCAGGCTTCTCTGGAAACACCATATATTTT,CASSVSGFSGNTIYF
TRBV6-5,TRBJ2-5,.,.,TGTGCCACCAGAGTGGGAGCTCAAGAGACCCAGTACTTC,CATRVGAQETQYF
TRBV14,TRBJ2-5,TRBD2,.,TGTGCCAGCAGCCAAAGGGGAGCGGGGACGGAAGAGACCCAGTACTTC,CASSQRGAGTEETQYF
TRBV27,TRBJ1-2,.,.,TGTGCCAGCAGTTTAGCTCCTACCCTGGGCGGCTACACCTTC,CASSLAPTLGGYTF
TRBV25-1,TRBJ1-1,.,.,TGTGCCAGCAGTGAAGCCCGACGCGGGGAGAACACTGAAGCTTTCTTT,CASSEARRGENTEAFF
TRBV5-1,TRBJ2-1,.,.,TGCGCCAGCAGCTTGGGTGCTAGCGTATACAATGAGCAGTTCTTC,CASSLGASVYNEQFF
TRBV5-4,TRBJ1-2,TRBD1,.,TGTGCCAGCAGGACATCGGGACAGATCTATGGCTACACCTTC,CASRTSGQIYGYTF
TRBV5-4,TRBJ2-1,.,.,TGTGCCAGCGCTCCCCGTAAAGGGAGCTCCTACAATGAGCAGTTCTTC,CASAPRKGSSYNEQFF
TRBV7-3,TRBJ2-3,TRBD2,once,TGTGCCAGCAGCCAAGCGGGAGGGCCCCGGCCCACGCAGTATTTT,CASSQAGGPRPTQYF
TRBV30,TRBJ1-1,.,.,TGTGCCTGCGACGGGCAGGGTGGAACTGAAGCTTTCTTT,CACDGQGGTEAFF
TRBV4-3,TRBJ2-1,TRBD2,.,TGCGCCAGCAGCCAGGAGGCGGGGCTAGCGGGGGAGCAGTTCTTC,CASSQEAGLAGEQFF
TRBV4-1,TRBJ2-7,.,.,TGCGCCAGCAGCCAAGATCGGGCTCCCCCGCGGCAGTACTTC,CASSQDRAPPRQYF
TRBV6-4,TRBJ1-2,.,many,TGTGCCAGCAGAAGCGCAGGGAGCTATGGCTACACCTTC,CASRSAGSYGYTF
TRBV7-2,TRBJ2-7,.,.,TGTGCCAGCAGCTTAGTGGGGAGTCTGGCCTACGAGCAGTACTTC,CASSLVGSLAYEQYF
TRBV12-3/TRBV12-4,TRBJ1-5,.,.,TGTGCCAGCGTGGAGAATAGCAATCAGCCCCAGCATTTT,CASVENSNQPQHF
TRBV9,TRBJ2-1,TRBD2,.,TGTGCCAGCAGCCCCCCCGGGGCGGGAGGGCTTAATGAGCAGTTCTTC,CASSPPGAGGLNEQFF
TRBV6-1,TRBJ2-7,.,once,TGTGCCAGCAGTGAACTGGGGGCATCCTACGAGCAGTACTTC,CASSELGASYEQYF
TRBV19,TRBJ2-7,TRBD1,.,TGTGCCAGTGGACAGGGGGCGATCTACGAGCAGTACTTC,CASGQGAIYEQYF
TRBV7-9,TRBJ2-3,.,.,TGTGCCAGCAGCTTAGGCAGGGTCCACACAGATACGCAGTATTTT,CASSLGRVHTDTQYF
TRBV2,TRBJ1-6,.,.,TGTGCCAGCAGCGGGACGGTGAGCTCCTATAATTCACCCCTCCACTTT,CASSGTVSSYNSPLHF